The 21 T cell receptor beta chains reported below all come from one sample, sequenced in a study of PD-1 blockade in classical Hodgkin lymphoma. Every single patient, without exception, relapsed after autologous stem cell transplantation, and brentuximab vedotin exposure varied. Assay used: immunoSEQ multiplex PCR; TCRdb lists only in-frame clones, some missing. The table shows about 75,000 clones, with 93% occurring only once. The sequencing here drew on peripheral blood mononuclear cells (PBMCs), taken at baseline. The receptors come from a human donor with classical Hodgkin lymphoma.

V usage is TRBV7-9 and J usage is TRBJ2-3; D is perhaps TRBD2 (5 bases). CDR1 and CDR2 from the germline V gene are SEHNR and FQNEAQ (reference sequence). The germline V and J ends were trimmed by 5 bases and 9 bases, with 15 bases remaining between them. The CDR3 has 13 amino acids. This CDR3 reads CASSTRGPETQYF. The CDR3 region has the DNA TGTGCCAGCAGCACCCGGGGTCCGGAGACGCAGTATTTT.

This chain links TRBV6-5 with TRBJ1-5; D is unresolved. Between the trimmed V and J ends, which lost 6 bases and 0 bases, there was a span of 12 bases. Per germline, CDR1 MNHEY and CDR2 SVGAGI. The CDR3 is 15 amino acids. In DNA, the CDR3 is TGTGCCAGCAGGTTGATGGCGGGTAGCAATCAGCCCCAGCATTTT. It translates to CASRLMAGSNQPQHF.

The gene calls are TRBV5-6 and TRBJ1-2, with D perhaps TRBD1 (5 bases). Germline values: CDR1 SGHDT, CDR2 YYEEEE. The CDR3 totals 15 residues. V was cut by 3 bases and J by 1 base, with 13 bases left in between. DNA of the CDR3: TGTGCCAGCAGCTGGGGCACAGATTTTAACTATGGCTACACCTTC. Its protein product is CASSWGTDFNYGYTF.

V is TRBV9 and J is TRBJ2-7; 7 bases map to TRBD1. Looked up from germline, CDR1 is SGDLS and CDR2 is YYNGEE. J was trimmed by 2 bases and V by 3 bases; bases with no gene match: 5. The length of the CDR3 is 14 residues. CDR3 DNA sequence: TGTGCCAGCAGCGAGGGGGCCGAGGCCTACGAGCAGTACTTC. Protein: CASSEGAEAYEQYF.

The chain couples TRBV4-1 to TRBJ2-2, with D uncertain. The germline gives CDR1 MGHRA, CDR2 YSYEKL. The ends were cut back, 1 base at V and 2 bases at J, with 20 bases in the middle. This CDR3 contains 19 residues. The CDR3: CASSQVPNGRLTNTGELFF. CDR3 sequence (DNA): TGCGCCAGCAGCCAAGTACCCAACGGGCGGCTGACCAACACCGGGGAGCTGTTTTTT.

This chain links TRBV11-2 with TRBJ1-1; no firm D call. The CDR3 length is 11 residues. CDR1 is SGHAT, CDR2 FQNNGV, per germline. The V and J ends lost 5 bases and 0 bases respectively, with 1 base between them. The CDR3 bases are TGTGCCAGCAGCCTGAACACTGAAGCTTTCTTT. As protein: CASSLNTEAFF.

V gene TRBV7-9 combines with J gene TRBJ1-6, with TRBD1 as a possible D gene (6 bases). V was cut by 0 bases and J by 7 bases, with 19 bases left in between. The germline V gene encodes CDR1 SEHNR and CDR2 FQNEAQ (reference sequence). The CDR3 contains 18 residues. CDR3 in DNA: TGTGCCAGCAGCTTAGCTTCGGACCTGGACAGCTACAATTCACCCCTCCACTTT. The encoded protein is CASSLASDLDSYNSPLHF.

This chain links TRBV28 with TRBJ2-7; D gene unclear. The CDR3 runs to 16 residues. CDR1 is MDHEN, CDR2 SYDVKM, per germline. With 10 bases removed from V and 1 base from J, the gap between germline ends came to 23 bases. The chain's CDR3 is CATEESPFSFSYEQYF. CDR3 coding DNA: TGTGCCACCGAGGAGAGTCCTTTTTCATTTTCCTACGAGCAGTACTTC.

The chain employs TRBV6-1 and TRBJ1-5, with a possible D match to TRBD1 (5 bases). The CDR3 length is 14 residues. The germline V and J ends were trimmed by 3 bases and 5 bases, with 11 bases remaining between them. Germline V gene data show CDR1 as MNHNS and CDR2 as SASEGT. The CDR3 DNA follows: TGTGCCAGCAGTGATAGAGGGGCCCATCAGCCCCAGCATTTT. Amino acids: CASSDRGAHQPQHF.

This chain connects TRBV5-8 to TRBJ2-1; 11 bases agree with TRBD1. The CDR3 consists of 19 residues. Germline V gives CDR1 SGHTS, CDR2 YDEGEE. Trimming took 4 bases from V and 6 from J; bases not matched to a gene: 18. The CDR3 DNA reads TGTGCCAGCAGCCCGCCTAGGGACAGGGGGTTTCAATCCCGCAATGAGCAGTTCTTC. Protein sequence: CASSPPRDRGFQSRNEQFF.

The rearrangement uses TRBV19 and TRBJ1-5; 8 bases fit TRBD1. The V gene's germline CDR1 is LNHDA and CDR2 SQIVND (reference sequence). CDR3 length: 15 amino acids. Trimming at V came to 6 bases and at J to 7 bases, leaving 11 bases not matched to a gene. CDR3 amino acids: CASSEQTGVRQPQHF. The CDR3 DNA reads TGTGCCAGTAGCGAACAGACAGGGGTCCGACAGCCCCAGCATTTT.

The J gene is TRBJ2-6, the V gene TRBV27; the D is unclear. Looked up from germline, CDR1 is MNHEY and CDR2 is SMNVEV (reference sequence). The CDR3 runs to 14 residues. Trimming took 8 bases from V and 4 from J, leaving 12 bases between them. CDR3 in amino acids: CASRTVRGANVLTF. The CDR3 DNA reads TGTGCCAGCCGAACAGTCCGGGGGGCCAACGTCCTGACTTTC. Full variable domain (outside the CDR3, taken from reference TRBV27 and TRBJ2-6): EAQVTQNPRYLITVTGKKLTVTCSQNMNHEYMSWYRQDPGLGLRQIYYSMNVEVTDKGDVPEGYKVSRKEKRNFPLILESPSPNQTSLYFCASRTVRGANVLTFGAGSRLTVL.

The rearrangement links TRBV7-9 to TRBJ2-7; no clear D. Germline CDR1 SEHNR, CDR2 FQNEAQ (reference sequence). The CDR3 spans 14 residues. V was shortened by 2 bases and J by 2 bases, with 10 bases between the two germline ends. CDR3 loop: CASSLIGSPYEQYF. The CDR3 DNA is TGTGCCAGCAGCTTAATAGGGTCCCCCTACGAGCAGTACTTC.

This rearrangement joins TRBV6-5 to TRBJ2-1; unclear D gene. Per the germline V gene, CDR1 is MNHEY and CDR2 is SVGAGI. The CDR3 runs 14 residues. Trimming cost V 0 bases and J 10 bases, with 13 bases left between them. The CDR3 nucleotides are TGTGCCAGCAGTTACTCAGGACCTTACCCCGAGCAGTTCTTC. Translation gives CASSYSGPYPEQFF.

The chain couples TRBV7-9 to TRBJ1-3; D gene ambiguous. V was shortened by 2 bases and J by 4 bases, with 3 bases between the two germline ends. Germline V gene data show CDR1 as SEHNR and CDR2 as FQNEAQ (reference sequence). The CDR3 is made up of 12 amino acids. The CDR3 DNA sequence: TGTGCCAGCAGCTTAACAGGAAACACCATATATTTT. It yields the protein CASSLTGNTIYF.

V gene TRBV2 combines with J gene TRBJ2-2; TRBD2 might be the D (6 bases). CDR3 length equals 14 residues. Trimming pared 7 bases from V and 0 bases from J, leaving 9 bases between. Germline V CDR1 and CDR2: SNHLY, FYNNEI. The chain's CDR3 is CASTGGPNTGELFF. DNA of the CDR3: TGTGCCAGCACTGGAGGGCCGAACACCGGGGAGCTGTTTTTT.

CDR3 loop: CASSVAAGAYNEQFF. The CDR3, as DNA: TGTGCCAGCAGCGTAGCGGCGGGAGCATACAATGAGCAGTTCTTC. The chain uses TRBV9 and TRBJ2-1; TRBD2 matches at 7 bases. This CDR3 is 15 amino acids long. After removal of 0 bases from V and 4 bases from J, the junction contained 4 bases not matched to a gene. Germline lookup yields CDR1 SGDLS and CDR2 YYNGEE.

The rearrangement links TRBV27 to TRBJ2-3, with no clear D. The V and J ends lost 1 base and 1 base respectively, with 9 bases between them. Germline V gene sequence: CDR1 MNHEY, CDR2 SMNVEV (reference sequence). The CDR3 contains 15 residues. CDR3 in DNA: TGTGCCAGCAGTTTATACCTATCGGGCACAGATACGCAGTATTTT. Translating gives CASSLYLSGTDTQYF.

The chain couples TRBV19 to TRBJ2-2; D may be TRBD1 or TRBD2 (5 bases each). The CDR3 has 13 residues. Per germline, CDR1 LNHDA and CDR2 SQIVND (reference sequence). Trimming shortened V by 6 bases and J by 7 bases, and 12 bases separated the two germline ends. The CDR3 nucleotides are TGTGCCAGTAGGGGGACCGCTGGCGGGGAGCTGTTTTTT. It yields the protein CASRGTAGGELFF.

The rearrangement links TRBV27 to TRBJ2-3; 15 positions match TRBD2. CDR3 size: 16 residues. CDR1 is MNHEY and CDR2 is SMNVEV in the germline V gene (reference sequence). V shed 6 bases and J 4 bases; nucleotides not matched to a gene: 5. CDR3 in DNA: TGTGCCAGCAGAGAGGGACTAGCGGGGGGACCAGATACGCAGTATTTT. This sequence encodes CASREGLAGGPDTQYF.

The chain combines TRBV25-1 with TRBJ2-7; TRBD1 agrees at 8 bases. V trimming: 3 bases; J trimming: 6 bases; junction bases outside the gene matches: 10. From germline, CDR1 is MGHDK and CDR2 SYGVNS. The CDR3 has 15 residues. The CDR3 DNA reads as TGTGCCAGCAGTGACCTCAGGACAGGGCGGGTCGAGCAGTACTTC. Its translation: CASSDLRTGRVEQYF.